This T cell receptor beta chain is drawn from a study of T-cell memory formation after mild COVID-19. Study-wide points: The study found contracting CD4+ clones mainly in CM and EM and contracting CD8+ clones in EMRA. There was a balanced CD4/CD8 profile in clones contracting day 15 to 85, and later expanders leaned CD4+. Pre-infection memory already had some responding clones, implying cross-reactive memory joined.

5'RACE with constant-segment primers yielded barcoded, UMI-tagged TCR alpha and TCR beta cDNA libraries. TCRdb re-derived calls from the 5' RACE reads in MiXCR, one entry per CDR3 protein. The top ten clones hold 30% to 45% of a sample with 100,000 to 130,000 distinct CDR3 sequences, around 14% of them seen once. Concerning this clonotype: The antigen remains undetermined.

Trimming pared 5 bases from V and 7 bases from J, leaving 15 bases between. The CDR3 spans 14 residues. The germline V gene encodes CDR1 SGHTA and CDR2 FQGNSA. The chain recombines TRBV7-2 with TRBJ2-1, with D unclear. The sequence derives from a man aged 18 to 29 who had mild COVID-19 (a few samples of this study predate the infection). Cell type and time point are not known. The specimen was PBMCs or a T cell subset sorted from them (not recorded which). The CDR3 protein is CASSHEGRWNEQFF. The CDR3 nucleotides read TGTGCCAGCAGCCACGAAGGACGGTGGAATGAGCAGTTCTTC. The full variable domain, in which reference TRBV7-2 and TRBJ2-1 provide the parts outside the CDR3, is GAGVSQSPSNKVTEKGKDVELRCDPISGHTALYWYRQSLGQGLEFLIYFQGNSAPDKSGLPSDRFSAERTGGSVSTLTIQRTQQEDSAVYLCASSHEGRWNEQFFGPGTRLTVL.